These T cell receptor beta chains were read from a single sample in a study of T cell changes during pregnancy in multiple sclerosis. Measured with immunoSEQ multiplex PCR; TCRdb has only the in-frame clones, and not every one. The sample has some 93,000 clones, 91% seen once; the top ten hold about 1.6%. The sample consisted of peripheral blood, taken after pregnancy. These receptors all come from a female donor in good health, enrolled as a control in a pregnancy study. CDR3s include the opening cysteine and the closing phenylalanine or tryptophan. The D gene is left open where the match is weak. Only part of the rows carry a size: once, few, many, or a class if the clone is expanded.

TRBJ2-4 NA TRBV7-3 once CASSLETSGDIQYF TGTGCCAGCAGCTTAGAAACTTCGGGGGACATTCAGTACTTC
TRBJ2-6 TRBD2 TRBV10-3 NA CAKGPGTSGVGANVLTF TGTGCCAAGGGGCCCGGGACTAGCGGGGTCGGGGCCAACGTCCTGACTTTC
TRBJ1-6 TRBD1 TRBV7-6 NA CASSPEGQYNSPLHF TGTGCCAGCAGCCCCGAGGGACAGTATAATTCACCCCTCCACTTT
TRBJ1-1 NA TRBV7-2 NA CASSPGGPNTEAFF TGTGCCAGCAGCCCGGGGGGCCCGAACACTGAAGCTTTCTTT
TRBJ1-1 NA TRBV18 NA CASSPFVEGQNTEAFF TGTGCCAGCTCACCTTTCGTGGAGGGGCAGAACACTGAAGCTTTCTTT
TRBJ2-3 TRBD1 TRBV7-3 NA CASSNRDRGPDTQYF TGTGCCAGCAGCAACCGGGACAGGGGGCCGGATACGCAGTATTTT
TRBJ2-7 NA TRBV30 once CAWSVGGEQYF TGTGCCTGGAGTGTCGGGGGCGAGCAGTACTTC
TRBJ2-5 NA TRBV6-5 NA CASKGDTETQYF TGTGCCAGCAAGGGGGACACCGAGACCCAGTACTTC
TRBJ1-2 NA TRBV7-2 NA CASSLSREYGYTF TGTGCCAGCAGCTTAAGCAGGGAATATGGCTACACCTTC
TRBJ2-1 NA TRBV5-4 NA CASSFRLTEHNEQFF TGTGCCAGCAGCTTTAGACTGACAGAACACAATGAGCAGTTCTTC
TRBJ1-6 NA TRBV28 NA CASSSSGGGINSPLHF TGTGCCAGCAGTTCTAGCGGGGGAGGGATAAATTCACCCCTCCACTTT